Listed below are T cell receptor beta chains from one sample, sequenced in a study of T-cell reconstitution after alpha-beta-depleted transplantation in children. Via MiXCR, TCRdb re-called the PCR reads, giving one row per CDR3 protein. The sample lists a few hundred thousand distinct CDR3 sequences, more than 20% seen once, with around a third in the top ten. The source material was PBMCs, sampled before TCRalphabeta/CD19-depleted stem cell transplant. The receptor set was obtained from a boy younger than two with Wiskott-Aldrich syndrome, due to receive a stem cell transplant. Each CDR3 is given with its conserved first and last residue. The D gene is left open where the match is weak. Size is omitted from some rows. Given values are once, few, many or a class for expanded clones.

>13|TRBV10-3|TRBD1|TRBJ2-2|-
CATLEGAAGELFF
TGTGCCACCCTAGAGGGGGCTGCCGGGGAGCTGTTTTTT
>8|TRBV29-1|-|TRBJ1-1|-
CSVAEAFF
TGCAGCGTAGCTGAAGCTTTCTTT
>14|TRBV29-1|-|TRBJ1-4|-
CSVHTGSTNEKLFF
TGCAGCGTACATACAGGTTCGACTAATGAAAAACTGTTTTTT
>15|TRBV12-3/TRBV12-4|-|TRBJ2-2|-
CASSGSGPGTGELFF
TGTGCCAGCAGCGGCAGTGGGCCAGGCACCGGGGAGCTGTTTTTT
>15|TRBV7-2|-|TRBJ2-1|-
CASSGWARSYNEQFF
TGTGCCAGCAGTGGATGGGCCCGCTCCTACAATGAGCAGTTCTTC
>13|TRBV25-1|-|TRBJ2-3|-
CASSDRLVDTQYF
TGTGCCAGCAGTGATCGACTAGTGGATACGCAGTATTTT
>13|TRBV24-1|-|TRBJ1-5|-
CATSHRENQPQHF
TGTGCCACCAGTCACAGGGAGAATCAGCCCCAGCATTTT
>14|TRBV5-6|TRBD1|TRBJ1-2|few
CASSYSGQGYGYTF
TGTGCCAGCAGCTACTCCGGACAGGGCTATGGCTACACCTTC
>14|TRBV5-1|-|TRBJ2-3|-
CASSSQGLIDTQYF
TGCGCCAGCAGCTCCCAGGGGCTGATAGATACGCAGTATTTT
>17|TRBV12-3/TRBV12-4|-|TRBJ2-6|few
CASSYLVQFSGANVLTF
TGTGCCAGCAGTTACCTAGTACAGTTCTCTGGGGCCAACGTCCTGACTTTC
>16|TRBV27|TRBD2|TRBJ2-1|-
CASSAPLAGGRNEQFF
TGTGCCAGCAGTGCACCACTAGCGGGAGGTAGAAATGAGCAGTTCTTC
>13|TRBV11-2|-|TRBJ2-1|-
CASSLESRMGQFF
TGTGCCAGCAGCTTAGAATCGCGCATGGGGCAGTTCTTC
>15|TRBV12-3/TRBV12-4|TRBD2|TRBJ2-2|-
CASSLAGGPAGELFF
TGTGCCAGCAGCCTAGCGGGAGGGCCAGCCGGGGAGCTGTTTTTT
>15|TRBV14|-|TRBJ2-4|few
CASSQDPEAKNIQYF
TGTGCCAGCAGCCAAGATCCCGAAGCCAAAAACATTCAGTACTTC
>16|TRBV20-1|TRBD2|TRBJ2-3|-
CSAGQRLAGVPDTQYF
TGCAGTGCTGGCCAAAGACTAGCGGGAGTCCCAGATACGCAGTATTTT
>14|TRBV10-3|TRBD1|TRBJ2-1|-
CAISEGTGANEQFF
TGTGCCATCAGTGAGGGAACAGGGGCGAATGAGCAGTTCTTC
>16|TRBV28|TRBD1|TRBJ2-1|few
CASGETGGKGSNEQFF
TGTGCCAGCGGGGAAACAGGGGGCAAGGGGTCCAATGAGCAGTTCTTC
>17|TRBV28|-|TRBJ1-6|few
CASSFPQPGSYNSPLHF
TGTGCCAGCAGTTTCCCCCAACCGGGCTCCTATAATTCACCCCTCCACTTT
>13|TRBV27|-|TRBJ2-5|few
CASLHPPRETQYF
TGTGCCAGTCTCCATCCCCCGAGGGAGACCCAGTACTTC
>14|TRBV12-3/TRBV12-4|-|TRBJ2-1|-
CASSFVLGSNEQFF
TGTGCCAGCAGTTTTGTCCTAGGGTCCAATGAGCAGTTCTTC
>13|TRBV7-8|-|TRBJ2-2|few
CASTLRDTGELFF
TGTGCCAGCACGTTGAGGGACACCGGGGAGCTGTTTTTT
>14|TRBV3-1|-|TRBJ2-4|-
CASSQAGLGNIQYF
TGTGCCAGCAGCCAAGCAGGGCTGGGCAACATTCAGTACTTC
>12|TRBV7-2|-|TRBJ1-2|once
CASSGQAYGYTF
TGTGCCAGCAGCGGGCAAGCCTATGGCTACACCTTC
>14|TRBV5-4|-|TRBJ1-1|-
CASSHRTALTEAFF
TGTGCCAGCAGCCATCGGACGGCGCTCACTGAAGCTTTCTTT